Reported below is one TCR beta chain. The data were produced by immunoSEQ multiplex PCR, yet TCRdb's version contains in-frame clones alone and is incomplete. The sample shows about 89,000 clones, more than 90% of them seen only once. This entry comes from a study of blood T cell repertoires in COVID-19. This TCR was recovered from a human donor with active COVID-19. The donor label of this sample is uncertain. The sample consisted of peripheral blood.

The CDR3: CASSHRDRGPYEQYF. CDR3 bases: TGCGCCAGCAGCCACCGGGACAGGGGCCCCTACGAGCAGTACTTC. The chain combines TRBV4-1 with TRBJ2-7; 10 nucleotides line up with TRBD1. Germline assignment: CDR1 MGHRA and CDR2 YSYEKL. The ends lost 3 bases at V and 2 bases at J; junction bases unmatched: 4. This CDR3 region has 15 residues.